This record concerns one T cell receptor (beta chain) sequence. Its antigen is unidentified. Treatment meaning: roughly 20 received Ad26.COV2.S at low or high dose, single or two shots; about 5 received placebo; per-sample allocation not given. All samples were drawn on day 63, counting from the first vaccine or placebo injection. Only in-frame clones appear in the TCRdb table, and some are missing; sequencing was by immunoSEQ multiplex PCR. Of some 410,000 clones in the sample, roughly 90% were seen once. The CDR3 runs 13 residues. The V and J ends lost 1 base and 4 bases respectively, with 5 bases between them. The V gene's germline CDR1 is MNHEY and CDR2 SVGAGI. The data derive from a study of Ad26.COV2.S vaccination and SARS-CoV-2 variants. Study background: Among those in the COV1001 Ad26.COV2.S trial arm was the donor.

Findings of the study overall: There was a possibility that the TCR breadth and depth analyses underestimated total T cell responses.

The source material was peripheral blood, sampled in a trial of Ad26.COV2.S vaccine versus placebo. J is TRBJ1-5 and V is TRBV6-5; D is unclear. This receptor was taken from a person between 18 and 65 years old who received the Ad26.COV2.S COVID-19 vaccine or a placebo. This CDR3 is CASSYYANQPQHF. Here the CDR3 DNA reads TGTGCCAGCAGTTACTATGCAAATCAGCCCCAGCATTTT.